Shown below are 3 T cell receptor beta chains from a single sample sequenced in a study of cytomegalovirus exposure and HLA in healthy donors. With 60 Vbeta and 13 Jbeta primers, the PCR was carried out. Assay used: immunoSEQ multiplex PCR; TCRdb lists only in-frame clones, some missing. This table holds 150,000 to 200,000 clones, 77% found once. Sequenced: PBMCs. The receptor set was obtained from a woman aged 40 to 49 in good health and CMV-seropositive.

The chain employs TRBV9 and TRBJ1-2, with 9 nucleotides matching TRBD1. J lost 5 bases, V lost 0 bases, and 5 bases had no gene match. This CDR3 is built from 15 residues. CDR1 SGDLS and CDR2 YYNGEE come from the germline V gene. The CDR3 protein is CASSVASTGGYGYTF. The CDR3 nucleotides read TGTGCCAGCAGCGTAGCCTCGACAGGGGGATATGGCTACACCTTC.

This chain joins TRBV5-8 and TRBJ1-2, with D perhaps matching TRBD1 (6 bases). V lost 7 bases and J 5 bases, leaving 12 bases between the germline ends. There are 12 residues in the CDR3. Looked up from germline, CDR1 is SGHTS and CDR2 is YDEGEE. The CDR3 DNA sequence: TGTGCCAGCGCCAGACAGGAGTATGGCTACACCTTC. Translated, it gives CASARQEYGYTF.

The chain is built from TRBV7-8 and TRBJ1-3; D is perhaps TRBD1 (5 bases). CDR3 size: 15 residues. Germline values: CDR1 SGHVS, CDR2 FQNEAQ. V lost 5 bases, J lost 2 bases, and 13 bases lay in between. The CDR3 loop reads CASSKQVPPGNTIYF. The DNA of the CDR3 is TGTGCCAGCAGCAAACAGGTTCCTCCTGGAAACACCATATATTTT.